This T cell receptor (beta chain) was documented in a study of chemoradiotherapy in HPV16-positive cancers. Overall study context: Candidate HPV-specific clones and shared TCR motifs came from a couple of HPV16-positive patients. Regarding the study as a whole: Non-HPV-specific T cells did not expand in tumors during treatment, whereas candidate HPV-specific clones and E7-related motifs did. HPV-specific T cells were functionally defined from only a couple of HPV16-positive patients.

Of note for this clone: What it recognizes is unknown.

This CDR3 is built from 13 residues. CDR1 and CDR2 from the germline V gene are SEHNR and FQNEAQ (reference sequence). V gave up 6 bases and J gave up 1 base; unmatched junction bases: 0. Data came from immunoSEQ multiplex PCR; TCRdb stores just in-frame clones and leaves some out. This sample has tens of thousands of clones; 76% occur once, and the top ten carry approximately 5.4%. This specimen was blood, taken from a patient who underwent chemoradiotherapy. This clonotype was sampled from a human donor with HPV-associated anogenital cancer. The V call is TRBV7-9, the J call TRBJ2-3; 8 bases are a match to TRBD2. CDR3 sequence (DNA): TGTGCCAGCAGTAGCGGGGGCACAGATACGCAGTATTTT. Its translation: CASSSGGTDTQYF.